This T cell receptor (beta chain) stems from a study of cytomegalovirus exposure and HLA in healthy donors (dated by TCRdb to 2016 to 2017). For the study in its entirety: An earlier analysis of some 620 of the donors reported 276 Gb of sequence data and 95 million to 120 million unique TCR beta sequences obtained from about 170 million T cells. An early release covering some 640 HLA-typed donors comprised approximately 290 gigabases of sequencing data and roughly 85 million unique TCR sequences. Of the 300 to 500 genotyped donors, roughly 76% were placed in the genetic ancestry cluster associated with self-reported Caucasian donors. The aim of the study was to test whether cataloging public T cell receptors could identify signatures of past pathogen exposure. The study profiled the T cell repertoires of some 610 subjects by immunosequencing and related them to cytomegalovirus serostatus. A separate validation cohort of some 130 different subjects was used in addition to the approximately 700-subject first cohort. The study combined high-throughput TCR immunosequencing, statistical association of individual TCRs with disease status, and machine learning to predict cytomegalovirus infection status. A later analysis re-analyzed previously published TCR beta repertoires from 666 donors and added high-resolution HLA genotyping to study TCR occurrence patterns. Rather than using new phenotypic data, the later analysis identified candidate immune exposures from TCR beta sequences and from how often those sequences occurred across donors. To decide whether each TCR beta V gene segment behaved as functional or pseudogenic, an earlier analysis of approximately 620 of the donors relied on high-throughput TCR beta sequencing. Donor age, sex, ethnicity and CMV serostatus were collected together with the repertoire data. A later genetic analysis took genome-wide SNP genotypes for about 65% of the 666 donors and used that subset as a discovery cohort. All discovery cohort repertoires had been generated on a single sequencing platform. HLA typing included class I and class II loci at four-digit resolution. The number of typed donors differed by locus: about 629-630 for A, B, C, DRB1 and DQB1; 522 for DQA1; around 610 for DPA1; and some 430 for DPB1. Because of strong linkage in the cohort, roughly five DR-DQ haplotypes were treated as single units for association and clustering. On average, around 230,000 unique TCR beta nucleotide sequences were sequenced per donor among 398 genotyped donors of the cohort, with 15% to 20% of those sequences being non-productive. The study at large found these results: In a later genetic analysis, fewer N-insertions in productive TCRs were reported among donors in an Asian-associated ancestry cluster than the 666-donor mean. At a false discovery rate of 0.05, a later analysis linked around 17,000 TCR beta sequences to specific HLA alleles. When HLA alleles, especially DR and DQ, strongly co-occurred, TCR associations were difficult to assign to individual alleles. Most TCR sequences were seen in very few donors, while some public TCRs were found in many individuals. A later analysis found that most CMV-associated TCR beta chains appeared HLA-restricted, with HLA associations seemingly driven largely by CMV exposure. For the cohort, immune exposure information was limited to CMV serostatus. A cluster of highly shared sequence variants was judged likely to represent a technical artifact of the sequencing pipeline. Some IMGT-functional V segments, including TRBV6-2 and TRBV6-3, could not be distinguished by the 87-base-pair reads and were therefore excluded. Correlated functional status among segregating V segments might be attributable to linkage disequilibrium, but an unknown experimental factor could not be ruled out. In the study, some 160 TCR beta chains were listed as associated with cytomegalovirus. A further reported finding was that TCR beta sequences accurately predicted the HLA-A and HLA-B alleles for most subjects in the first cohort. According to a later analysis, parvovirus B19, influenza, CMV and Epstein-Barr virus appeared linked to several top co-occurrence clusters. V-gene and J-gene trimming of TCR beta chains was associated with a missense DCLRE1C variant in a later genetic analysis, and the association was replicated in an independent cohort. Because HLA typing was missing for some donors at each locus, association tests included only the typed subset. In a later analysis, HLA-associated TCR beta chains were found to be more clonally expanded and to have lower generation probabilities than equally common non-associated chains. Roughly uniform sequencing depth across donors was assumed in presence/absence analyses, although this assumption may not hold. Because counts were too low, roughly 16 rarely observed V segments, including chromosome 9 orphons, were excluded from the earlier analysis of under 650 of the donors. It was suggested by the authors that the approach could potentially be generalized to other disease states and immunological phenotypes. Cytomegalovirus status was reported to be diagnosed by the classifier with high specificity and sensitivity in both the original and validation cohorts. In an earlier analysis of a few hundred of the donors, most TCR beta V segments were observed in productive rearrangements about 90% or about 30% of the time, broadly matching IMGT annotations. Only TCR beta chains were sequenced in this cohort, and the absence of alpha or paired-chain data limited detectable features. In vitro tests confirmed that a few of the cytomegalovirus-associated TCR beta chains recognize cytomegalovirus antigens. According to a later analysis, TCR association rates differed among HLA loci, with DRB1 alleles showing the most associated TCRs and HLA-C alleles showing the fewest.

The CDR3 measures 13 amino acids from cysteine to phenylalanine. Only the CDR3 portion is preserved as DNA: 39 bases, with reading frame beginning at the first base. CDR1 and CDR2, looked up from the germline V gene, are WSHSY and SAAADI. Trimming accounts for 7 bases at V and 4 bases at J, while the number of junction bases matched to no gene is 7. The cohort comprised hundreds of healthy bone marrow donors. At the time of sampling, every cohort member was nominally healthy, though immune exposures that went unrecorded were likely present. The donor was CMV seronegative and belonged to the group of 352 seronegative cohort members. A peripheral blood sample was provided by each donor, and peripheral blood mononuclear cells were used for TCR beta sequencing. Genomic DNA was extracted from the blood cell samples with the Qiagen DNeasy Blood Extraction Kit. About this clone: Its binding antigen is unknown. Base qualities are not recorded, but no much larger clone differs from it by a single base.

Libraries were made using the immunoSEQ multiplex PCR assay. For the multiplex PCR, a mixture combining 60 forward primers for TCR Vbeta segments and 13 reverse primers for TCR Jbeta segments was used. The CDR3 region of rearranged TCR beta genes was amplified from genomic DNA with a multiplex PCR assay. On the Illumina HiSeq System, the amplified TCR beta libraries were sequenced as 87-base-pair reads. The published analysis was carried out like this. A later analysis tallied 70 million to 100 million unique TCR beta chains across the approximately 670 repertoires, and around 12 million of those chains were shared by two or more donors. To remove PCR and sequencing errors, raw reads were error-corrected and collapsed into unique sequences using a nearest-neighbor algorithm that merged closely related sequences. V, D and J gene segments were assigned by aligning CDR3 sequences to IMGT reference sequences. For a sequence to be retained, at least a six-nucleotide match to both a V gene segment and a J gene segment was required. Rearrangements were called productive when the CDR3 lacked stop codons and stayed in frame with V and J; all others were non-productive. Following IMGT convention, CDR3 was defined as the stretch from the second conserved V-encoded cysteine to the conserved J-encoded phenylalanine. The earlier analysis of approximately 500 of the donors excluded sequences that lacked an unambiguous match to a single V gene segment. In an earlier analysis of several hundred of the donors, V segments were called functional above 56.7% productive rearrangements and were called segregating when the between-donor standard deviation exceeded 5%. A statistical classification framework was built to diagnose cytomegalovirus status from the catalog of TCR beta chain sequences. A later analysis assigned V and J genes by comparing TCR nucleotide sequences with IMGT/GENE-DB human TR gene sequences. In a later analysis, CDR3 sequences and most-parsimonious VDJ recombination scenarios were assigned using the TCRdist pipeline. In a later analysis, each TCR beta chain was defined by its CDR3 amino acid sequence together with its V-gene family, and reads without a unique V-gene family were excluded. A later analysis removed 592 highly shared, low-generation-probability nucleotide sequences to deal with suspected cross-contamination and a sequencing artifact. For each public chain, a later analysis derived a clonal expansion index from normalized ranks of inferred template counts within each repertoire. In a later analysis, generation probabilities were computed with a VDJ recombination model fitted to out-of-frame rearrangements, and the resulting probabilities were checked against IGoR. Hypergeometric tests were used in a later analysis to score TCR-TCR, TCR-HLA and TCR-CMV co-occurrence, with a repertoire-size bias correction applied to the TCR pairs. To estimate false discovery rates, a later analysis permuted the HLA or CMV assignments 20 times. A later analysis grouped co-occurring TCRs with DBSCAN, adding TCRdist sequence similarity when clustering within HLA-allele-positive subsets. Co-occurrence clustering excluded repertoires with fewer than 30,000 or more than 120,000 public chains, plus five with anomalous nucleotide sharing. Sourced from immuneACCESS, this table was stored by TCRdb with only in-frame sequences that have V and J called. A share of the clones is absent; for the studies checked, an unresolved V gene accounts for under half, and the remainder has no known explanation. Clone size and the V and J calls come from that table; the DNA yielded D and trimming. The sample contains under 200,000 clones, around 77% of them found a single time. Approximately 2% of the sample goes to the ten largest clones.

The sequence derives from a man aged 25 to 40 in good health and CMV-seronegative. Sequencing used PBMCs. Rearrangement joined TRBV10-2 to TRBJ2-7, and TRBD2 aligns with 7 junction nucleotides. The DNA is as follows: TGCGCCAGCACCCCGGGACTAACATACGAGCAGTACTTC. Its amino acids are CASTPGLTYEQYF.